This is a list of T cell receptor beta chains from one sample in a study of vaccination effects on CD4 cells after COVID-19. Antigen specificity for these receptors is unknown. The assay was immunoSEQ multiplex PCR, and TCRdb's table has in-frame clones only and misses some. Of approximately 65,000 clones detected, around 69% appear once; the ten largest clones hold less than 2%. Sequenced material: CD4+ T cells from PBMCs cultured with HCoV-229E spike peptides, taken after COVID-19 vaccination. The receptors shown here come from a human donor who received a COVID-19 vaccine. Each CDR3 is given with its conserved first and last residue. The order of the fields is CDR3 protein, CDR3 DNA, CDR3 length, clone size, J gene, D gene, V gene. The D gene is left open where the match is weak. Clone size is shown for a subset of rows, as once, few, many or a class of expanded clone.

CASSLGGYGYTF,TGTGCCAGCAGCTTGGGAGGCTATGGCTACACCTTC,12,few,TRBJ1-2,.,TRBV5-4
CASSLGYGQGNGYTF,TGTGCCAGCAGCTTAGGATATGGACAGGGTAATGGCTACACCTTC,15,.,TRBJ1-2,TRBD1,TRBV7-2
CASSYSRGAGQPQHF,TGTGCCAGCAGTTACTCGAGGGGGGCTGGTCAGCCCCAGCATTTT,15,few,TRBJ1-5,.,TRBV6-2/TRBV6-3
CASSEASWGRQDTQYF,TGTGCCAGCAGTGAGGCTAGTTGGGGTCGGCAAGATACGCAGTATTTT,16,.,TRBJ2-3,.,TRBV6-4
CASSLAVNTEAFF,TGTGCCAGCAGCTTGGCTGTGAACACTGAAGCTTTCTTT,13,once,TRBJ1-1,.,TRBV5-6
CASSLAPTADGGYTF,TGCGCCAGCAGCCTCGCACCGACAGCGGACGGAGGCTACACCTTC,15,.,TRBJ1-2,.,TRBV5-1
CATSDATGSGTEAFF,TGTGCCACCAGTGATGCGACAGGGAGTGGCACTGAAGCTTTCTTT,15,.,TRBJ1-1,TRBD1,TRBV24-1
CASRAGGPYNEQFF,TGTGCAAGTCGCGCAGGGGGTCCCTACAATGAGCAGTTCTTC,14,.,TRBJ2-1,.,TRBV12-2
CASSLTWVSGSGNTIYF,TGTGCCAGCAGCTTAACGTGGGTTTCTGGGTCTGGAAACACCATATATTTT,17,.,TRBJ1-3,.,TRBV7-2
CASSQVKGTSGLGMGNTGELFF,TGTGCCAGCAGCCAAGTCAAGGGGACTAGCGGTCTCGGGATGGGTAACACCGGGGAGCTGTTTTTT,22,.,TRBJ2-2,TRBD2,TRBV4-2
CASSGQTNTEAFF,TGTGCCAGCAGCGGACAGACGAACACTGAAGCTTTCTTT,13,.,TRBJ1-1,.,TRBV12-3/TRBV12-4
CAWSGRTVVKPQHF,TGTGCCTGGAGCGGACGGACCGTAGTAAAGCCCCAGCATTTT,14,.,TRBJ1-5,.,TRBV30
CATRSSAYNEQFF,TGTGCCACCAGGAGTTCCGCCTACAATGAGCAGTTCTTC,13,.,TRBJ2-1,.,TRBV24-1
CASSLHGQGLNNEQFF,TGTGCCAGCAGTTTACATGGACAGGGGCTAAACAATGAGCAGTTCTTC,16,.,TRBJ2-1,TRBD1,TRBV28
CASSFSGAQVYYGYTF,TGTGCCAGCAGTTTCTCGGGGGCGCAGGTTTACTATGGCTACACCTTC,16,.,TRBJ1-2,.,TRBV27
CASSYGGQGWEKLFF,TGTGCCAGCAGTTACGGGGGACAGGGTTGGGAAAAACTGTTTTTT,15,.,TRBJ1-4,TRBD1,TRBV6-5
CASTPDIGDRAYGYTF,TGTGCCAGCACCCCGGATATAGGGGACAGGGCCTATGGCTACACCTTC,16,.,TRBJ1-2,TRBD1,TRBV5-6
CASSGTGEGYTF,TGTGCCAGCAGCGGGACAGGGGAGGGCTACACCTTC,12,.,TRBJ1-2,TRBD1,TRBV2
CASSYSGGARNIQYF,TGTGCCAGCAGCTACAGCGGGGGGGCCAGGAACATTCAGTACTTC,15,few,TRBJ2-4,TRBD2,TRBV7-9
CASSFDSTDTQYF,TGTGCCAGCAGCTTTGACAGCACAGATACGCAGTATTTT,13,.,TRBJ2-3,.,TRBV6-5
CASGLTYVRGRSTEAFF,TGTGCTAGTGGTTTGACCTATGTTCGGGGCAGGAGCACTGAAGCTTTCTTT,17,.,TRBJ1-1,.,TRBV12-5
CASTLLTGGQETQYF,TGTGCCAGCACCCTATTGACGGGGGGTCAAGAGACCCAGTACTTC,15,.,TRBJ2-5,TRBD2,TRBV2
CASSLRGSYQPQHF,TGTGCCAGCAGCTTAAGGGGAAGTTATCAGCCCCAGCATTTT,14,.,TRBJ1-5,.,TRBV13
CASSLEGGRAQYF,TGTGCCAGCAGCTTAGAGGGGGGCAGGGCGCAGTATTTT,13,.,TRBJ2-3,.,TRBV7-2
CASSRPGDSGNTIYF,TGTGCCAGCAGCCGTCCGGGGGACTCTGGAAACACCATATATTTT,15,.,TRBJ1-3,.,TRBV4-2
CATSSSGGTDTQYF,TGTGCCACCAGTTCTTCCGGGGGGACAGATACGCAGTATTTT,14,.,TRBJ2-3,TRBD2,TRBV24-1
CASSLADKDTQYF,TGCGCCAGCAGCTTGGCAGATAAAGATACGCAGTATTTT,13,few,TRBJ2-3,.,TRBV5-1
CASSSSGQGGDGYTF,TGTGCCAGCAGTTCCTCGGGACAGGGGGGAGATGGCTACACCTTC,15,.,TRBJ1-2,TRBD1,TRBV6-5
CASSQDLLLVGQPQHF,TGTGCCAGCAGCCAAGATCTGTTGCTGGTTGGTCAGCCCCAGCATTTT,16,.,TRBJ1-5,.,TRBV3-1/TRBV3-2
CASSQGHLGKLFF,TGTGCCAGCAGCCAAGGACATTTAGGAAAACTGTTTTTT,13,few,TRBJ1-4,.,TRBV14
CASSLGSIGGYTF,TGTGCCAGCAGCTTAGGTTCTATTGGAGGCTACACCTTC,13,.,TRBJ1-2,.,TRBV11-2
CAWSVPGVRGNYGYTF,TGTGCCTGGAGTGTCCCAGGGGTGAGGGGAAACTATGGCTACACCTTC,16,.,TRBJ1-2,.,TRBV30
CATTGGLVNEQFF,TGTGCCACCACGGGGGGGCTGGTAAATGAGCAGTTCTTC,13,.,TRBJ2-1,TRBD2,TRBV24-1
CASSMGTGRETQYF,TGTGCCAGTAGTATGGGGACAGGGAGAGAGACCCAGTACTTC,14,.,TRBJ2-5,TRBD1,TRBV19
CASSQDPGLAGGPKQETQYF,TGTGCCAGCAGCCAAGATCCCGGACTAGCGGGGGGACCAAAACAAGAGACCCAGTACTTC,20,.,TRBJ2-5,TRBD2,TRBV3-1/TRBV3-2
CASSREGGARNEQFF,TGTGCCAGCAGTCGCGAGGGAGGGGCGCGCAATGAGCAGTTCTTC,15,.,TRBJ2-1,TRBD2,TRBV6-5
CASSRYAPGTGGIDTGELFF,TGTGCCAGCAGTCGCTACGCTCCCGGGACAGGGGGGATAGACACCGGGGAGCTGTTTTTT,20,.,TRBJ2-2,TRBD1,TRBV6-6
CASSVGIGGSGYGYTF,TGTGCCAGCAGCGTAGGAATAGGGGGCTCGGGCTATGGCTACACCTTC,16,.,TRBJ1-2,TRBD1,TRBV9
CASSPGGTPLGSTDTQYF,TGTGCCAGCAGCCCGGGGGGGACACCCTTAGGGAGCACAGATACGCAGTATTTT,18,.,TRBJ2-3,TRBD2,TRBV7-3
CAVLGDMARHELFF,TGTGCCGTCCTTGGGGACATGGCCCGTCACGAGCTGTTTTTT,14,.,TRBJ2-2,.,TRBV6-5